This TCR beta chain was identified during a study of blood T cell repertoires in COVID-19 (dated by TCRdb to the early 2020s). Some background on the complete study: The collaborator samples originated in the United States, Italy and Spain and spanned the acute and convalescent phases of COVID-19. The prospective study material was composed of cDNA or gDNA derived from T cells, B-cell-depleted T cells, or PBMCs. The dataset comprised deeply sampled blood TCRbeta repertoires from subjects exposed to, actively infected with, or recovered from COVID-19. The repertoires were released in a freely available public database meant as a resource for research on the immune response to SARS-CoV-2. The samples were drawn from the first 160 participants of the ongoing ImmuneRACE study and from over 950 subjects provided by 6 global collaborators. The sample metadata nearly always contained a de-identified subject ID, COVID-19 status, age in years and sex. Where HLA class I and class II types were available, the types were taken from metadata supplied by the sample provider, not from assay-based typing.

General study outcomes and caveats: The amount of clinical and demographic metadata varied by source and participant and was provided uncurated.

As regards this clone: Its cognate antigen has yet to be identified. One base away there is no much larger clone; base qualities are not given.

The immunoSEQ Assay, a bias-controlled multiplex PCR, was used to amplify TCRbeta CDR3 regions from genomic DNA. The authors processed their data as follows. The number of nucleated cells in each sample was estimated from the amplification of reference gene primers within the assay. To quantify the absolute abundance of each unique TCRbeta CDR3 rearrangement, sequence reads were collapsed and filtered. For each sample, productive Simpson clonality was calculated as the square root of Simpson's diversity index across productive rearrangements. Held by TCRdb, this immuneACCESS table contains in-frame sequences only and omits some clones. Under half of the omission traces to an unresolved V gene where checked; the cause of the rest is unknown. Clone size and V and J calls were adopted from that table, with D and trimming inferred from the DNA. This sample comprises 250,000 to 350,000 clones, roughly 84% of them detected only once. More than 1.4% of the sample is held by the ten biggest clonotypes.

One collaborating source in Seattle enrolled patients while the patients were actively infected and followed the patients over time throughout the course of disease. Each collaborating institution followed its own protocols to collect whole blood in K2EDTA tubes. For TCRbeta analysis, collaborator samples were shipped as frozen whole blood, as isolated PBMCs, or as DNA extracted from either sample type. At the junction V is shortened by 5 bases and J by 3 bases, with 20 bases in between. As encoded in the germline V gene, CDR1 is MDHEN while CDR2 is SYDVKM. The CDR3 sequence holds 16 residues, the cysteine and phenylalanine included. Here the CDR3 DNA is all that survives: 48 bases in frame from base 1.

The sequencing input was peripheral blood. The clonotype was recovered from a human donor with COVID-19, enrolled during active disease. The donor label of this sample is uncertain. The V and J genes are TRBV28 and TRBJ2-7; the D gene is perhaps TRBD1, on 6 matching bases. The CDR3 region: CASSPSTSGVGYEQYF. The DNA sequence reads TGTGCCAGCAGTCCATCGACCTCAGGGGTAGGCTACGAGCAGTACTTC.